This T cell receptor (beta chain) was captured by sequencing in a study of blood T cells in healthy people across ages. Study-wide points: More naive CD4+ cells and higher diversity marked long-lived donors relative to aged donors.

Trimming left V 5 bases short and J 1 base short, with 17 bases between. The CDR3 extends over 16 amino acids. Looked up from germline, CDR1 is SGHAT and CDR2 is FQNNGV. Together with a sample-barcoded 5' primer, a J-beta primer mix was included in a second PCR lasting roughly 6 to 12 cycles. With 12 random nucleotides, a template-switch adaptor tagged each individual cDNA molecule. TCRdb reprocessed the 5' RACE reads with MiXCR, giving one entry per CDR3 protein. This sample yields some 790,000 distinct CDR3 sequences, of which more than 25% are seen a single time; approximately 15% belongs to the top ten. This clonotype was counted between two and nine times. Antigen unknown. Isolation recovered at least 7 million PBMCs from every sample.

The receptor's source is a woman older than 75 in good health. Source material: blood. V and J are TRBV11-2 and TRBJ2-5, with D possibly TRBD1 on 6 matching bases. The CDR3 coding sequence is TGTGCCAGCAGCCCCCCGGGGTGGGGGCCCCAAGAGACCCAGTACTTC. It specifies CASSPPGWGPQETQYF.